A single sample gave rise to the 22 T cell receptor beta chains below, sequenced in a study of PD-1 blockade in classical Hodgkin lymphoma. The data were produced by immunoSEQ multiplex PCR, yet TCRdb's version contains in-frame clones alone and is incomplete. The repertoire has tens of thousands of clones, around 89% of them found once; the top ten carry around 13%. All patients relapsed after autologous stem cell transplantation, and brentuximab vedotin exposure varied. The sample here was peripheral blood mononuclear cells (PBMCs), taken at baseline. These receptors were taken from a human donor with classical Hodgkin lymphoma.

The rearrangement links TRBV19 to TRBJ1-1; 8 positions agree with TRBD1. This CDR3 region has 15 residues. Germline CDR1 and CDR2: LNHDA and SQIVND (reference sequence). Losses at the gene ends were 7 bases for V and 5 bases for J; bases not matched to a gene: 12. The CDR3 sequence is CASTTRTGRFTEAFF. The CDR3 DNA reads TGTGCCAGTACCACAAGGACAGGGAGGTTTACTGAAGCTTTCTTT.

Here the CDR3 reads CASTPLGGLYNEQFF. Written as DNA, the CDR3 is TGTGCCAGCACCCCTTTGGGCGGACTGTACAATGAGCAGTTCTTC. The gene calls are TRBV27 and TRBJ2-1; the D gene is possibly TRBD2 (5 bases). The germline V and J ends were trimmed by 7 bases and 4 bases, with 17 bases remaining between them. Germline V gene sequence: CDR1 MNHEY, CDR2 SMNVEV (reference sequence). CDR3 size: 15 residues.

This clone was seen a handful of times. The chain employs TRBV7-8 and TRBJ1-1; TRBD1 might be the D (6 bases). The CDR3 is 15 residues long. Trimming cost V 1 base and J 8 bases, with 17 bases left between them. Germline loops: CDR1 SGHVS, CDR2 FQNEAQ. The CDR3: CASSLVQGPTVEAFF. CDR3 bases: TGTGCCAGCAGCTTAGTGCAGGGGCCGACGGTAGAAGCTTTCTTT.

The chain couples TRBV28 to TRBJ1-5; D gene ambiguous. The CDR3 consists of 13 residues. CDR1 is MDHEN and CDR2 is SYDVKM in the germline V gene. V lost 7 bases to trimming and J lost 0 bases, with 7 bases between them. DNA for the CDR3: TGTGCCAGCATCCAACATAGCAATCAGCCCCAGCATTTT. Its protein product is CASIQHSNQPQHF.

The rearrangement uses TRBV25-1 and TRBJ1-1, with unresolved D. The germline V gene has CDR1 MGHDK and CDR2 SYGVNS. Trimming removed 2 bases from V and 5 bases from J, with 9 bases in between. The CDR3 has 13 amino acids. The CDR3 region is CASSEPPRTEAFF. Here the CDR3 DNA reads TGTGCCAGCAGTGAACCTCCCCGAACTGAAGCTTTCTTT. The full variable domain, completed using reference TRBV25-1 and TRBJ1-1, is EADIYQTPRYLVIGTGKKITLECSQTMGHDKMYWYQQDPGMELHLIHYSYGVNSTEKGDLSSESTVSRIRTEHFPLTLESARPSHTSQYLCASSEPPRTEAFFGQGTRLTVV.

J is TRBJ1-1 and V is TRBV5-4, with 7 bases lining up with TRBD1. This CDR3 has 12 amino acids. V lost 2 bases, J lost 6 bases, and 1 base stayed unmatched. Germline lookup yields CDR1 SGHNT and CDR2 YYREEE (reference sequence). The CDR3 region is CASSFGTAEAFF. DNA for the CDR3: TGTGCCAGCAGCTTCGGGACAGCTGAAGCTTTCTTT.

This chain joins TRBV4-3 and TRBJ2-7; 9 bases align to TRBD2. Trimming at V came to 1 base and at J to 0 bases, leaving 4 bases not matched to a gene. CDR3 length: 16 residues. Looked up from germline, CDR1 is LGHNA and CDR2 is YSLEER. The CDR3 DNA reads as TGCGCCAGCAGCCAAGGGAGCGGGGGGTCCTCCTACGAGCAGTACTTC. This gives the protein CASSQGSGGSSYEQYF.

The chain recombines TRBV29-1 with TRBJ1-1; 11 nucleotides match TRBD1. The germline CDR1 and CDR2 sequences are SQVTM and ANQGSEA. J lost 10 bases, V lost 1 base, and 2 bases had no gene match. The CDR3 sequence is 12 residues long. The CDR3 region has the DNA TGCAGCGTTGAAGGAGGGACAGGGGGAGCTTTCTTT. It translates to CSVEGGTGGAFF.

CDR3 nucleotides: TGTGCCAGCAGCCGTGACTGGAGGTGCACCTTC. Protein product: CASSRDWRCTF. This chain links TRBV4-2 with TRBJ1-2; D not resolved. Deletions cut 4 bases from V and 13 bases from J, with 13 bases between. CDR3 size: 11 residues. Looked up from germline, CDR1 is LGHNA and CDR2 is YNFKEQ.

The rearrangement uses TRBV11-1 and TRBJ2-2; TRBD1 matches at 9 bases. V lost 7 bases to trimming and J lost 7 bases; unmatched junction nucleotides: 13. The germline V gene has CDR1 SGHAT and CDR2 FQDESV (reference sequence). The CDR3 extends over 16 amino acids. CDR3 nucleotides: TGTGCCAGCACCGCTAGTGGGACAGGGAATGGCGGGGAGCTGTTTTTT. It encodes CASTASGTGNGGELFF.

The CDR3 DNA reads TGTGCCTGGACCCGGGGGGGATCGAATACGCAGTATTTT. This sequence encodes CAWTRGGSNTQYF. The J gene is TRBJ2-3, the V gene TRBV30; 8 nucleotides match TRBD2. The CDR3 has 13 residues. J lost 7 bases, V lost 4 bases, and 7 bases had no gene match. Per the germline V gene, CDR1 is GTSNPN and CDR2 is SVGIG (reference sequence).

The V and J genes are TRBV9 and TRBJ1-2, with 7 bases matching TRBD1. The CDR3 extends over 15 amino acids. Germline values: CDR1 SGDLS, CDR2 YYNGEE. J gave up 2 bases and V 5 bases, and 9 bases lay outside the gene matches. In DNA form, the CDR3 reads TGTGCCAGCAGTCACGACAGGGTAGCGAACTATGGCTACACCTTC. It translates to CASSHDRVANYGYTF.

The CDR3 region is CANQDSSYNEQFF. The CDR3 DNA is TGTGCCAACCAGGATAGCTCCTACAATGAGCAGTTCTTC. V gene TRBV6-1 combines with J gene TRBJ2-1; no clear D. The CDR3 length is 13 residues. V was clipped by 10 bases and J by 0 bases, with 10 bases between them. The germline gives CDR1 MNHNS, CDR2 SASEGT.

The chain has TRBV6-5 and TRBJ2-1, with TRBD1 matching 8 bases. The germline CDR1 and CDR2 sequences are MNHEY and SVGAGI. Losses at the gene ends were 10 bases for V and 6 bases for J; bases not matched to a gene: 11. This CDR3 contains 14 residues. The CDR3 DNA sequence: TGTGCCACTCACAGGGGGATTGTAACCAATGAGCAGTTCTTC. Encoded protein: CATHRGIVTNEQFF.

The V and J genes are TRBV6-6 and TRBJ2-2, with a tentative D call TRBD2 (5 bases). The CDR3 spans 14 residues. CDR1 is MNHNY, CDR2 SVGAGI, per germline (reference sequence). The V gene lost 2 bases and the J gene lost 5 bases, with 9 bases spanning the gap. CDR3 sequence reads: CASSYGGRTGELFF. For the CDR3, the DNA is TGTGCCAGCAGTTACGGTGGGAGAACCGGGGAGCTGTTTTTT.

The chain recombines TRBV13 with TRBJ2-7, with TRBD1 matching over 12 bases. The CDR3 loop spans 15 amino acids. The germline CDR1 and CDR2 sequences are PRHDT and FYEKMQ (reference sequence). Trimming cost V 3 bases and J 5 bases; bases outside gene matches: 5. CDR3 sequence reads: CASSFLGTGGHEQYF. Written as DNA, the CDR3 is TGTGCCAGCAGCTTCTTGGGGACAGGGGGCCACGAGCAGTACTTC.

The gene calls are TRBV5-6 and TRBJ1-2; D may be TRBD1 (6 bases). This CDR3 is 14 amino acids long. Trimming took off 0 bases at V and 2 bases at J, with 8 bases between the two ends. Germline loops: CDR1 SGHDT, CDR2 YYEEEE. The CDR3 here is CASSLDRANYGYTF. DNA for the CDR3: TGTGCCAGCAGCTTGGACAGGGCGAACTATGGCTACACCTTC.

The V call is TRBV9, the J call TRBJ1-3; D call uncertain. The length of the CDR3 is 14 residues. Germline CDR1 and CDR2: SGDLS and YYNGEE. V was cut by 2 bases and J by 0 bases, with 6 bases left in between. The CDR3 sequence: CASSVEYSGNTIYF. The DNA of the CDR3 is TGTGCCAGCAGCGTCGAGTACTCTGGAAACACCATATATTTT.

The CDR3 region is CASSPRMGDRVSGDQFF. CDR3 bases: TGTGCCAGCAGCCCAAGGATGGGGGACAGGGTTTCAGGCGATCAGTTCTTC. The J gene is TRBJ2-1, the V gene TRBV11-3; 9 bases line up with TRBD1. Germline CDR1 is SGHNT and CDR2 is YENEEA. V dropped 5 bases and J dropped 13; count of bases not matched to a gene: 21. This CDR3 is built from 17 residues.

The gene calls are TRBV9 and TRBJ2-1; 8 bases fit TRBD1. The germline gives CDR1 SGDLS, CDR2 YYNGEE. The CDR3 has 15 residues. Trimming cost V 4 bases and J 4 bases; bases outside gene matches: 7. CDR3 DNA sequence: TGTGCCAGCAGCCCACGGGGACAGGCGTACAATGAGCAGTTCTTC. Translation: CASSPRGQAYNEQFF.

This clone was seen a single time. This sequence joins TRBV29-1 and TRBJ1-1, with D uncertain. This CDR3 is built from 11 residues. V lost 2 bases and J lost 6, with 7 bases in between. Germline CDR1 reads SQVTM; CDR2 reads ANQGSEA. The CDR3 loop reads CSVERVAEAFF. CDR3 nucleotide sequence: TGCAGCGTTGAAAGAGTAGCTGAAGCTTTCTTT.

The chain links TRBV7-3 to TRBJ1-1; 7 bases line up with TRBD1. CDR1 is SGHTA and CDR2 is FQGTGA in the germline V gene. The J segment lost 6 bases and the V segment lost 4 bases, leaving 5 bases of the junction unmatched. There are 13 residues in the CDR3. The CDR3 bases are TGTGCCAGCAGCTACATAGGACAGGCTGAAGCTTTCTTT. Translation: CASSYIGQAEAFF.